Each of the 20 T cell receptor beta chains below was sequenced from the same sample in a study of blood T cell repertoires in COVID-19 (dated by TCRdb to about 2020). The library relied on the immunoSEQ multiplex PCR assay. The table was pulled from immuneACCESS by TCRdb, which kept in-frame rearrangements only. Such tables lose some clones; where checked, under half of the loss comes from unresolved V genes, and the rest has no known cause. The sample table lists a few hundred thousand clones, approximately 85% of them with a count of one. Jointly, the top ten make up roughly 4% of the sample. The specimen sequenced was PBMCs or T cells enriched from blood (not recorded which). These receptors all come from a woman in her twenties or thirties who had recovered from COVID-19.

The CDR3 loop is CASSFSRSPLHF. Written as DNA, the CDR3 is TGTGCCAGCAGTTTCAGTCGTTCACCCCTCCACTTT. The V call is TRBV28, the J call TRBJ1-6; no reliable D call. Trimming took off 3 bases at V and 9 bases at J, with 6 bases between the two ends. This CDR3 region has 12 residues. The germline V gene has CDR1 MDHEN and CDR2 SYDVKM.

The chain combines TRBV30 with TRBJ2-6; 10 positions agree with TRBD1. The germline V gene has CDR1 GTSNPN and CDR2 SVGIG (reference sequence). This CDR3 has 20 amino acids. Germline trimming cut 2 bases from V and 2 bases from J; bases unmatched to any gene: 15. CDR3 nucleotides: TGTGCCTGGAGTCATACCATCCGACAGGGGGCAGCCGCTGGGGCCAACGTCCTGACTTTC. This codes for CAWSHTIRQGAAAGANVLTF.

The chain couples TRBV5-8 to TRBJ1-5; perhaps TRBD1 as D (5 bases). The CDR3 has 15 amino acids. V was pared by 3 bases and J by 4 bases, with 14 bases between. The germline V gene encodes CDR1 SGHTS and CDR2 YDEGEE. In nucleotides, the CDR3 is TGTGCCAGCAGCTCCCCTGGGACTACAAATCAGCCCCAGCATTTT. Translating gives CASSSPGTTNQPQHF.

The J gene is TRBJ1-2, the V gene TRBV18, with 8 nucleotides matching TRBD1. CDR3 length: 16 amino acids. With 3 bases clipped from V and 8 bases from J, the junction kept 14 bases outside the gene matches. Germline V lookup: CDR1 KGHSH, CDR2 LQKENI. As DNA, the CDR3 is TGTGCCAGCTCACCCGAGGACAGGGCCTGGTTTTCCGGCTACACCTTC. Amino acids: CASSPEDRAWFSGYTF.

The chain uses TRBV19 and TRBJ2-1; D is unresolved. The CDR3 has 13 amino acids. Germline V gene lookup returns CDR1 LNHDA and CDR2 SQIVND (reference sequence). Trimming removed 4 bases at V and 3 bases at J, with 7 bases between. CDR3 in amino acids: CASSTPLYNEQFF. The CDR3 DNA is TGTGCCAGTAGTACCCCTCTCTACAATGAGCAGTTCTTC.

This chain uses TRBV3-1 (or the pseudogene TRBV3-2) with TRBJ2-2; 12 bases line up with TRBD2. CDR1 and CDR2 (germline): LGHDT, YNNKEL (reference sequence). The CDR3 totals 15 residues. With V trimmed by 1 base and J by 7 bases, 1 base remained unmatched. The CDR3 nucleotides are TGTGCCAGCAGCCAAGCGGGACTAGCGGGCGGGGAGCTGTTTTTT. Translated, it gives CASSQAGLAGGELFF.

V usage is TRBV5-5 and J usage is TRBJ2-1; the match to TRBD1 covers 7 bases. This CDR3 is built from 14 residues. The V gene end was trimmed by 5 bases and the J gene end by 4 bases; junction bases not matched to a gene: 6. Germline V gene data show CDR1 as SGHKS and CDR2 as YYEKEE (reference sequence). CDR3 DNA sequence: TGTGCCAGCAGAAAGGACAGGTCTTACAATGAGCAGTTCTTC. Its translation is CASRKDRSYNEQFF.

The gene calls are TRBV5-1 and TRBJ2-1; 10 bases are a match to TRBD2. The trim removed 5 bases at V and 7 bases at J, leaving 6 bases unmatched. CDR3 size: 14 residues. Germline CDR1 SGHRS, CDR2 YFSETQ. The CDR3 sequence: CASRSSGGANEQFF. As DNA, the CDR3 is TGCGCCAGCAGATCCAGCGGGGGGGCGAATGAGCAGTTCTTC.

The chain joins TRBV14 to TRBJ1-4, with D perhaps TRBD1 (6 bases). Trimming shortened V by 4 bases and J by 2 bases, and 11 bases separated the two germline ends. The CDR3 sequence is 15 residues long. Germline V lookup: CDR1 SGHDN, CDR2 FVKESK. CDR3 sequence reads: CASSPSRGTNEKLFF. The CDR3 coding sequence is TGTGCCAGCAGCCCGTCCAGGGGTACTAATGAAAAACTGTTTTTT.

This clone has just one count. V usage is TRBV6-5 and J usage is TRBJ1-2; no definite D call. The CDR3 is 15 amino acids. CDR1 MNHEY and CDR2 SVGAGI come from the germline V gene. Trimming took off 0 bases at V and 2 bases at J, with 10 bases between the two ends. The CDR3 protein is CASSYSPNSNYGYTF. The CDR3 region has the DNA TGTGCCAGCAGTTACTCCCCCAACAGCAACTATGGCTACACCTTC.

The gene calls are TRBV9 and TRBJ2-4; D gene ambiguous. CDR3 length equals 16 residues. Germline values: CDR1 SGDLS, CDR2 YYNGEE. V was cut by 0 bases and J by 5 bases, with 15 bases left in between. CDR3 sequence (DNA): TGTGCCAGCAGCGTAGCCGACGCGGATGGCGAAAACATTCAGTACTTC. Protein product: CASSVADADGENIQYF.

The rearrangement joins TRBV7-9 to TRBJ1-2; D gene ambiguous. Deletions cut 10 bases from V and 4 bases from J, with 22 bases between. The CDR3 contains 15 residues. In germline, CDR1 is SEHNR, CDR2 FQNEAQ (reference sequence). The CDR3: CATGDDGLFGYGYTF. The CDR3 coding sequence is TGTGCCACCGGAGACGATGGACTATTCGGCTATGGCTACACCTTC.

The chain employs TRBV2 and TRBJ2-7; TRBD2 matches 9 bases. Germline V gene sequence: CDR1 SNHLY, CDR2 FYNNEI. V lost 4 bases and J lost 3; bases outside the gene matches: 4. This CDR3 comprises 14 residues. This CDR3 is CASSGTSVRYEQYF. The CDR3 coding sequence is TGTGCCAGCAGTGGGACTAGCGTTCGCTACGAGCAGTACTTC.

Only a few counts were recorded for this clone. The chain recombines TRBV6-5 with TRBJ1-3; 7 nucleotides line up with TRBD1. CDR1 MNHEY and CDR2 SVGAGI come from the germline V gene. Unmatched junction bases numbered 2, after V lost 6 bases and J lost 0 bases. The CDR3 loop spans 14 amino acids. The CDR3 DNA reads as TGTGCCAGCAGCTGGGACAGCTCTGGAAACACCATATATTTT. Its translation is CASSWDSSGNTIYF.

CDR3 nucleotides: TGTGCCAGCAGTTTATCCCCCGCCTACGAGCAGTACTTC. Translating it yields CASSLSPAYEQYF. V is TRBV28 and J is TRBJ2-7, with unresolved D. V was trimmed by 1 base and J by 2 bases, leaving 6 bases between them. CDR1 and CDR2 (germline): MDHEN, SYDVKM. The CDR3 length is 13 residues.

The chain is built from TRBV15 and TRBJ2-7, with a possible D match to TRBD2 (6 bases). The CDR3 sequence is 16 residues long. Germline V gene sequence: CDR1 LNHNV, CDR2 YYDKDF (reference sequence). V was trimmed by 0 bases and J by 2 bases, leaving 14 bases between them. The CDR3 DNA reads TGTGCCACCAGCAGAGATTGGGGGGACCTCACCTACGAGCAGTACTTC. Translating gives CATSRDWGDLTYEQYF.

The J gene is TRBJ2-7, the V gene TRBV12-3 or TRBV12-4; the D gene is possibly TRBD1 (5 bases). The V and J ends lost 2 bases and 6 bases respectively, with 11 bases between them. The CDR3 runs to 13 residues. The CDR3 is CASSLQGSGEQYF. The CDR3 region has the DNA TGTGCCAGCAGTTTACAGGGTTCGGGCGAGCAGTACTTC.

This clone was seen a few times. V usage is TRBV27 and J usage is TRBJ2-4; 9 bases are shared with TRBD2. Trimming removed 3 bases from V and 7 bases from J; junction bases left unmatched: 10. The CDR3 totals 16 residues. CDR1 and CDR2 from the germline V gene are MNHEY and SMNVEV (reference sequence). CDR3 amino acids: CASSFGSGGRANIQYF. The CDR3, as DNA: TGTGCCAGCAGTTTCGGGAGCGGCGGGAGGGCGAACATTCAGTACTTC.

This chain joins TRBV5-4 and TRBJ2-3; D possibly corresponds to TRBD2 (6 bases). The CDR3 is 14 amino acids. The V and J ends lost 9 bases and 2 bases respectively, with 16 bases between them. Germline lookup yields CDR1 SGHNT and CDR2 YYREEE (reference sequence). Written as DNA, the CDR3 is TGTGCCACCAGGGACTCATCATACACAGATACGCAGTATTTT. Residues: CATRDSSYTDTQYF.

The chain is built from TRBV3-1 (or the pseudogene TRBV3-2) and TRBJ2-3; 9 positions agree with TRBD2. This CDR3 comprises 18 residues. Germline trimming cut 2 bases from V and 1 base from J; bases unmatched to any gene: 10. From germline, CDR1 is LGHDT and CDR2 YNNKEL (reference sequence). CDR3 nucleotides: TGTGCCAGCAGCCAAATCGTCGGCGGGAGGGGAGGCACAGATACGCAGTATTTT. This sequence encodes CASSQIVGGRGGTDTQYF.